The 7 T cell receptor beta chains presented below share a single source sample, sequenced in a study of long-term antiretroviral therapy in people with HIV. Samples were assayed with immunoSEQ v3.0 at survey level. Method: immunoSEQ multiplex PCR; TCRdb's copy keeps in-frame clones and lacks some. This table has 20,000 to 30,000 clones, 81% appearing once. The sequences come from unsorted PBMCs, collected at the start of antiretroviral therapy, before treatment. The receptor source for this set is a woman aged 18-30 years with HIV.

This clone was seen just once. The chain combines TRBV10-1 with TRBJ1-1; 9 bases match TRBD1. The CDR3 has 14 residues. Germline trimming cut 6 bases from V and 5 bases from J; bases unmatched to any gene: 7. CDR1 and CDR2 from the germline V gene are WNHNN and SYGVQD (reference sequence). CDR3 DNA sequence: TGCGCCAGCAGCCGGGGACAGGGCAGGACTGAAGCTTTCTTT. It is translated as CASSRGQGRTEAFF.

This chain connects TRBV5-6 to TRBJ2-6, with 10 bases matching TRBD1. J lost 1 base, V lost 1 base, and 5 bases had no gene match. Germline loops: CDR1 SGHDT, CDR2 YYEEEE. This CDR3 has 18 amino acids. CDR3 amino acids: CASSLLGDRGSGANVLTF. As DNA, the CDR3 is TGTGCCAGCAGCTTGCTTGGGGACAGGGGTTCTGGGGCCAACGTCCTGACTTTC.

A few counts support this clone. The chain is built from TRBV7-2 and TRBJ2-7; tentative D call: TRBD1 (6 bases). This CDR3 has 14 residues. CDR1 is SGHTA, CDR2 FQGNSA, per germline. The V gene lost 0 bases and the J gene lost 2 bases, with 8 bases spanning the gap. This chain's CDR3 is CASSLATGTYEQYF. Here the CDR3 DNA reads TGTGCCAGCAGCTTAGCAACAGGGACCTACGAGCAGTACTTC.

V gene TRBV10-3 combines with J gene TRBJ1-1, with D unclear. CDR1 ENHRY and CDR2 SYGVKD come from the germline V gene. The V and J ends lost 4 bases and 1 base respectively, with 7 bases between them. The CDR3 contains 13 residues. The CDR3 DNA follows: TGTGCCATCAGTGGGGCCCCGAACACTGAAGCTTTCTTT. Encoded protein: CAISGAPNTEAFF.

This clone was found a few times. The chain uses TRBV7-9 and TRBJ2-7, with TRBD1 as a possible D gene (5 bases). This CDR3 region has 13 residues. Germline V gene data show CDR1 as SEHNR and CDR2 as FQNEAQ (reference sequence). V was clipped by 3 bases and J by 3 bases, with 9 bases between them. The CDR3 protein is CASSFGQGYEQYF. The CDR3 DNA follows: TGTGCCAGCAGCTTCGGGCAGGGCTACGAGCAGTACTTC.

The J gene is TRBJ1-1, the V gene TRBV12-5, with 7 bases fitting TRBD1. This CDR3 has 14 amino acids. With 3 bases clipped from V and 5 bases from J, the junction kept 6 bases outside the gene matches. CDR1 is LGHNT and CDR2 is FRNRAP in the germline V gene. CDR3 in DNA: TGTGCTAGTGGTTTAGAGGGGGCACGGACTGAAGCTTTCTTT. Translation gives CASGLEGARTEAFF.

The chain has TRBV5-4 and TRBJ2-5; possibly TRBD2 for D (6 bases). Germline-derived CDR1 and CDR2 are SGHNT and YYREEE (reference sequence). The CDR3 consists of 15 residues. Trimming left V 3 bases short and J 1 base short, with 13 bases between. CDR3 loop: CASSSPRGTQETQYF. Written as DNA, the CDR3 is TGTGCCAGCAGCTCGCCGCGGGGAACCCAAGAGACCCAGTACTTC.